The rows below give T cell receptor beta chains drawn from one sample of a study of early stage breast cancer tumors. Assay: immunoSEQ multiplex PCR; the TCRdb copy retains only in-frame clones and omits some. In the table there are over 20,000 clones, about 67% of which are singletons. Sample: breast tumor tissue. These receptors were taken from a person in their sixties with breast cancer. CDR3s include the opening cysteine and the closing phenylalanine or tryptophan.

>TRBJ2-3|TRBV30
CAWSVLSGTLTDTQYF
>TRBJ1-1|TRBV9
CASSVSLQGPLNTEAFF
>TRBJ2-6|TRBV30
CAWEYSGANVLTF
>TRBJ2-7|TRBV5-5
CASSFLRDSSYEQYF
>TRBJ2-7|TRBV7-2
CASSLVVGRGRSSEQYF
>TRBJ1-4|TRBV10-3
CAISEGQNEKLFF
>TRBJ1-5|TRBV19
CASSQDGNQPQHF
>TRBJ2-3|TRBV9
CASSPLWSLTDTQYF
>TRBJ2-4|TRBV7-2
CASAKRASGRNIQYF
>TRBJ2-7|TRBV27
CASSRDGGSSYEQYF
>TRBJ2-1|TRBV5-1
CASSFGLAGRYNEQFF
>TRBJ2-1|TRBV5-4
CASSTLAGVENEQFF
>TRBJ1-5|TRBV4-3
CASSQIGPLNRDNQPQHF
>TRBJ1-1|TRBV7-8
CASSQPGAGDTEAFF
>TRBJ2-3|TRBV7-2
CASGGRLAGVDTQYF
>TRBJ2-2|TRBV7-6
CASSLARELFF
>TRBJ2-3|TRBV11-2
CASSLRLAEYTDTQYF
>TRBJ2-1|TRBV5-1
CASSGHMKGSYNEQFF
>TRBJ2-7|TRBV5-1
CASSLATGTGAIYEQYF
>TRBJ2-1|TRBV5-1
CASSLVGDLARQFF
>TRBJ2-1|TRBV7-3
CASSLPGTGFNEQFF
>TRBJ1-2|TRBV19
CASSVLRQDSGYGYTF
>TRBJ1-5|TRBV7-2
CASSLHQDQPQHF
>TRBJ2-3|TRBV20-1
CSAPFPDTQYF
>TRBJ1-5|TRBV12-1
CASSFEGCRGVQPQHF
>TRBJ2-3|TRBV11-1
CASSTPAGVRLDTQYF
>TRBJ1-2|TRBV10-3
CATLGQGDPGYTF
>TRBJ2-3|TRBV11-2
CASSYFTDTQYF
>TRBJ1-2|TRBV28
CASSLMWSSGYGYTF
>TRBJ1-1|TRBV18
CASSHLPSGLLAMNTEAFF
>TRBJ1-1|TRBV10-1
CASSEYRGVNTEAFF
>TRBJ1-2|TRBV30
CAWSGHRGQGGYTF
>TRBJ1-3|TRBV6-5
CASSTQGPGNTIYF
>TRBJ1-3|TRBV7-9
CASSLKGAGSGNTIYF
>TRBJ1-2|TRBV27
CASGEGQGAPWYGYTF
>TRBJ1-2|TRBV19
CASRGTPYGYTF
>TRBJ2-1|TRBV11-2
CASSSVSGTRGREQFF
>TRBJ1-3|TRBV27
CASSAAHSNTIYF
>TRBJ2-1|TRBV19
CASSIAGGVNEQFF
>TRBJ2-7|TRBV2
CASRGGLAGGPSEQYF
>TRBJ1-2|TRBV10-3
CASQAGTVGWGGYTF
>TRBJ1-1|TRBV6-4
CASSDQSNTEAFF
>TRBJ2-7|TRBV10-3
CAIRRDSVSYEQYF
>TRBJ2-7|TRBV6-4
CASSVVLSREQYF
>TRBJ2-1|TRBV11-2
CASSPRPSGAYNEQFF
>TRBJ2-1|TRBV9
CASGRLVNEQFF
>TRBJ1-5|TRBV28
CASSSGQGGQPQHF
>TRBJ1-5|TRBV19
CASSIFSGDNSNQPQHF
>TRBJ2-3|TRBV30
CAWTQRGANTDTQYF
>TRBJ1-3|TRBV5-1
CASSLTLGANTIYF
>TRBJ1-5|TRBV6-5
CASSYSTGIQPQHF
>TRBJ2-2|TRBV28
CASSLTSGRVAGELFF
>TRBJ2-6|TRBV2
CASSDPAAAGANVLTF
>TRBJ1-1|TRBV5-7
CASSLEGRRNTEAFF
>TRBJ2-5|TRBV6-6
CASSYSNRVPLETQYF